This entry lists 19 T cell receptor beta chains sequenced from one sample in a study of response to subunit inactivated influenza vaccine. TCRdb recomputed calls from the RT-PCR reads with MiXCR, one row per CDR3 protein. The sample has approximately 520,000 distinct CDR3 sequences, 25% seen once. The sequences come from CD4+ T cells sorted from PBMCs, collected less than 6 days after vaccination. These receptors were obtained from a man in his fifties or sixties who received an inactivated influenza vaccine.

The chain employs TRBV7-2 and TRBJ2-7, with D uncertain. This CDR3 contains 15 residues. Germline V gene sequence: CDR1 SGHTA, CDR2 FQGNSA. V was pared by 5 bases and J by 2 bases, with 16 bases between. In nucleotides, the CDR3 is TGTGCCAGCAGCCCAGGTCCGGATTTCGCCTACGAGCAGTACTTC. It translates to CASSPGPDFAYEQYF.

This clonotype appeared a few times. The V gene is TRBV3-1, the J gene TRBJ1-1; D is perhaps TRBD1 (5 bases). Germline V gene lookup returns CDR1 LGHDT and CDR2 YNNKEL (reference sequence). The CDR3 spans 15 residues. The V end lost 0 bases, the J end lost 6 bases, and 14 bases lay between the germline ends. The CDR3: CASSQDGLEGAEAFF. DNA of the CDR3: TGTGCCAGCAGCCAAGATGGGTTGGAAGGGGCTGAAGCTTTCTTT.

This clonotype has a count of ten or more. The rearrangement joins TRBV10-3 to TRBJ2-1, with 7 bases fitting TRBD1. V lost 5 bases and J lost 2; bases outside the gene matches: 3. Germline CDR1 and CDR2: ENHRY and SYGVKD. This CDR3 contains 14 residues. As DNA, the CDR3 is TGTGCCATCAGTAGACAGGGCGCCTACAATGAGCAGTTCTTC. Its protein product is CAISRQGAYNEQFF.

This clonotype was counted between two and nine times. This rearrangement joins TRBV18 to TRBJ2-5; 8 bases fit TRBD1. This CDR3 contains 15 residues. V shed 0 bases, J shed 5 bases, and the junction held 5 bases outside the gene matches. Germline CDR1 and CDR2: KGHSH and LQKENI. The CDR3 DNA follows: TGTGCCAGCTCACCACCGGGACAGGTGAAGGAGACCCAGTACTTC. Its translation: CASSPPGQVKETQYF.

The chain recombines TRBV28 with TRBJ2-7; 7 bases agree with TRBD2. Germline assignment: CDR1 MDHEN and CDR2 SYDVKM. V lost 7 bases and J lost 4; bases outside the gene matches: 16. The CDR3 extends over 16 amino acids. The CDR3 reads CASIGDYGRSQYEQYF. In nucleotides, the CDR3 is TGTGCCAGCATCGGGGACTATGGCCGTTCTCAATACGAGCAGTACTTC.

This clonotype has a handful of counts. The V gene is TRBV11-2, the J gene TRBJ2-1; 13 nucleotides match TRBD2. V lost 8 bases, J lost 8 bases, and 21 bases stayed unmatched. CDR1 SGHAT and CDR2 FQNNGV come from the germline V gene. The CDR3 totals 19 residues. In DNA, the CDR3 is TGTGCCAGCTGCAAGCCCTCCGTGGGACTAGCGGGGAGGGCGGATGAGCAGTTCTTC. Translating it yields CASCKPSVGLAGRADEQFF.

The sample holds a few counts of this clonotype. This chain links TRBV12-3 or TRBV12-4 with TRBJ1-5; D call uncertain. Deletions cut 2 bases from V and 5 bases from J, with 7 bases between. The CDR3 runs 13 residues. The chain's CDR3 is CASSLFPDQPQHF. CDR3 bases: TGTGCCAGCAGTTTATTCCCTGATCAGCCCCAGCATTTT.

CDR3 sequence reads: CASSPGTNKNIQYF. DNA of the CDR3: TGTGCCAGCTCACCCGGGACAAATAAAAACATTCAGTACTTC. The rearrangement links TRBV18 to TRBJ2-4; tentative D call: TRBD1 (6 bases). The V and J ends lost 3 bases and 4 bases respectively, with 10 bases between them. Germline assignment: CDR1 KGHSH and CDR2 LQKENI. The CDR3 has 14 residues.

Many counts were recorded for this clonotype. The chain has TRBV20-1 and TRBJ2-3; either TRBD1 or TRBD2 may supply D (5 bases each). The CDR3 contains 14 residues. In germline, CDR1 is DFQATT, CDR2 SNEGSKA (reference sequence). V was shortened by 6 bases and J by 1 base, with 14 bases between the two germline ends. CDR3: CSAKVGGRTDTQYF. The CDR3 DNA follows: TGCAGTGCCAAAGTTGGGGGACGCACAGATACGCAGTATTTT.

The CDR3 DNA follows: TGTGCCAGCAGCCAAGATCTAGGACAGGTGAACACTGAAGCTTTCTTT. Translating gives CASSQDLGQVNTEAFF. The chain combines TRBV14 with TRBJ1-1, with 7 nucleotides matching TRBD1. After removal of 0 bases from V and 0 bases from J, the junction contained 4 bases not matched to a gene. The CDR3 runs to 16 residues. The V gene's germline CDR1 is SGHDN and CDR2 FVKESK.

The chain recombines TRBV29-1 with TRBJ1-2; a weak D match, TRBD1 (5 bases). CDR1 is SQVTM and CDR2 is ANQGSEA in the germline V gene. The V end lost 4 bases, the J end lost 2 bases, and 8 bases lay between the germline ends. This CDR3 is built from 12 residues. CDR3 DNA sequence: TGCAGCGTTGCACAGGCGAACTATGGCTACACCTTC. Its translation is CSVAQANYGYTF.

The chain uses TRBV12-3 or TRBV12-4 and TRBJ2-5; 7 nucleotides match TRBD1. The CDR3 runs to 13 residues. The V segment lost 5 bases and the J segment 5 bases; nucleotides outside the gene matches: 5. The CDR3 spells CASSIQGRETQYF. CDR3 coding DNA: TGTGCCAGCAGTATACAGGGGCGGGAGACCCAGTACTTC.

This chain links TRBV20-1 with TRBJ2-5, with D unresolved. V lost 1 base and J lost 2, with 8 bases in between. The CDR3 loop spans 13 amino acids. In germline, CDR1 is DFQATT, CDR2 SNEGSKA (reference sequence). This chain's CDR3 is CSARVIIQETQYF. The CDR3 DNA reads TGCAGTGCTAGAGTCATCATTCAAGAGACCCAGTACTTC.

This chain's CDR3 is CASSLAPKKNEKLFF. Here the CDR3 DNA reads TGTGCCAGCAGCTTAGCTCCCAAAAAGAATGAAAAACTGTTTTTT. The rearrangement uses TRBV7-2 and TRBJ1-4; D unclear. V lost 0 bases to trimming and J lost 5 bases, with 10 bases between them. Germline CDR1 SGHTA, CDR2 FQGNSA. This CDR3 has 15 amino acids.

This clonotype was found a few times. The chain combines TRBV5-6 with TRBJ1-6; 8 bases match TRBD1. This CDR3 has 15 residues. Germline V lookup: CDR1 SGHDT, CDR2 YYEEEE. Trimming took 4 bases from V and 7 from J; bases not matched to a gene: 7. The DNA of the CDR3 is TGTGCCAGCAGCATGGACAGGGCTGTCAATTCACCCCTCCACTTT. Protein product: CASSMDRAVNSPLHF.

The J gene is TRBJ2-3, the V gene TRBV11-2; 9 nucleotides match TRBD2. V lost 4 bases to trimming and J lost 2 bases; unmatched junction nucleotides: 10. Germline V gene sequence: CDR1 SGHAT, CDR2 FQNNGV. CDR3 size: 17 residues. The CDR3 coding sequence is TGTGCCAGCAGCTCGAAACCAGCGGGAGGACTCACAGATACGCAGTATTTT. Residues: CASSSKPAGGLTDTQYF.

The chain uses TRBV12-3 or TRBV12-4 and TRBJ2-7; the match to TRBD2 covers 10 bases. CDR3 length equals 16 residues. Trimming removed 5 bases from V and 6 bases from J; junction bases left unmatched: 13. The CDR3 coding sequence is TGTGCCAGCAGTACCATCAGCGGGAGGGTCCCACTCGAGCAGTACTTC. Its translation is CASSTISGRVPLEQYF.

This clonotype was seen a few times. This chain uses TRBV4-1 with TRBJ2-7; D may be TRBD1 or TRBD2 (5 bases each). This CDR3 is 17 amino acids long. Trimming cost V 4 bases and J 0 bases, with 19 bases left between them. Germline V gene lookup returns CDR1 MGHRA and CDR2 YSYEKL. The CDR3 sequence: CASSPIPRGPHSYEQYF. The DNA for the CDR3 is TGCGCCAGCAGCCCAATCCCTCGGGGCCCACACTCCTACGAGCAGTACTTC.

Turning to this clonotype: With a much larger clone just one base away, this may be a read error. This CDR3 reads CSARDRLAGVYEQYF. CDR3 bases: TGCAGTGCTAGAGATCGACTAGCGGGAGTCTACGAGCAGTACTTC. The genes are TRBV20-1 and TRBJ2-7, with TRBD2 matching over 12 bases. Unmatched junction bases numbered 3, after V lost 0 bases and J lost 3 bases. CDR3 length: 15 residues. CDR1 is DFQATT, CDR2 SNEGSKA, per germline (reference sequence).